What follows are 7 T cell receptor beta chains derived from one specimen sequenced in a study of STAT5B mutations in CD4+ large granular lymphocyte leukemia. Assay: immunoSEQ multiplex PCR; the TCRdb copy retains only in-frame clones and omits some. The sample lists roughly 40,000 clones; 80% to 90% were seen once. The sequencing input was CD4+ T cells from blood buffy coats. The receptors originated from a human donor in good health.

The CDR3 nucleotides are TGTGCCTGGAGCACCTCTCGGACTAGCGGGAGCGCAGATACGCAGTATTTT. Amino acids: CAWSTSRTSGSADTQYF. V gene TRBV30 combines with J gene TRBJ2-3; TRBD2 matches 13 bases. The V gene's germline CDR1 is GTSNPN and CDR2 SVGIG (reference sequence). V lost 3 bases, J lost 4 bases, and 10 bases stayed unmatched. The CDR3 extends over 17 amino acids.

This clone was picked up one time. The chain uses TRBV5-4 and TRBJ2-1; 12 nucleotides agree with TRBD2. The ends lost 0 bases at V and 5 bases at J; junction bases unmatched: 9. Germline V gene lookup returns CDR1 SGHNT and CDR2 YYREEE (reference sequence). The CDR3 covers 18 residues. The CDR3 DNA follows: TGTGCCAGCAGCTTGGATTCCGGACTAGCGGGATCTCACAATGAGCAGTTCTTC. It is translated as CASSLDSGLAGSHNEQFF. The full variable domain, completed using reference TRBV5-4 and TRBJ2-1, is ETGVTQSPTHLIKTRGQQVTLRCSSQSGHNTVSWYQQALGQGPQFIFQYYREEENGRGNFPPRFSGLQFPNYSSELNVNALELDDSALYLCASSLDSGLAGSHNEQFFGPGTRLTVL.

This chain connects TRBV27 to TRBJ1-4, with D hard to call. The ends were cut back, 5 bases at V and 10 bases at J, with 14 bases in the middle. The CDR3 consists of 13 residues. CDR1 and CDR2 (germline): MNHEY, SMNVEV (reference sequence). CDR3 amino acids: CASSPPIKGKLFF. The CDR3 coding sequence is TGTGCCAGCAGTCCCCCGATTAAGGGAAAACTGTTTTTT.

This clone was seen only a few times. The rearrangement joins TRBV29-1 to TRBJ1-1; weak D call: TRBD1 (5 bases). Trimming stripped 7 bases from V and 2 bases from J, with 14 bases between. CDR3 length: 13 residues. Germline CDR1 and CDR2: SQVTM and ANQGSEA. CDR3 DNA: TGCAGCGGCGCAGGGTTAGGAAACACTGAAGCTTTCTTT. This sequence encodes CSGAGLGNTEAFF. The whole variable domain, filled in from reference TRBV29-1 and TRBJ1-1, reads SAVISQKPSRDICQRGTSLTIQCQVDSQVTMMFWYRQQPGQSLTLIATANQGSEATYESGFVIDKFPISRPNLTFSTLTVSNMSPEDSSIYLCSGAGLGNTEAFFGQGTRLTVV.

This sequence joins TRBV7-8 and TRBJ1-5, with D possibly TRBD1 on 5 matching bases. CDR1 and CDR2 (germline): SGHVS, FQNEAQ. The CDR3 sequence is 18 residues long. Trimming shortened V by 0 bases and J by 0 bases, and 15 bases separated the two germline ends. CDR3 in DNA: TGTGCCAGCAGCTTAGCGACCGGGGCGGACTATAGCAATCAGCCCCAGCATTTT. Translated, it gives CASSLATGADYSNQPQHF.

This clone was seen once. The V gene is TRBV2, the J gene TRBJ1-1, with a possible D match to TRBD1 (5 bases). Germline V CDR1 and CDR2: SNHLY, FYNNEI. Trimming cost V 11 bases and J 4 bases, with 11 bases left between them. The CDR3 length is 11 residues. CDR3 sequence (DNA): TGTGCCGCCGTGGGGGTCACTGAAGCTTTCTTT. Translation gives CAAVGVTEAFF.

This sequence joins TRBV19 and TRBJ2-5; D is possibly TRBD2 (6 bases). CDR1 and CDR2 (germline): LNHDA, SQIVND (reference sequence). V shed 5 bases and J shed 9 bases, with 16 bases lying between them. The CDR3 runs to 13 residues. In DNA form, the CDR3 reads TGTGCCAGTAGTTCGAGACTAGTCGGTGCCCAGTACTTC. Translation gives CASSSRLVGAQYF.